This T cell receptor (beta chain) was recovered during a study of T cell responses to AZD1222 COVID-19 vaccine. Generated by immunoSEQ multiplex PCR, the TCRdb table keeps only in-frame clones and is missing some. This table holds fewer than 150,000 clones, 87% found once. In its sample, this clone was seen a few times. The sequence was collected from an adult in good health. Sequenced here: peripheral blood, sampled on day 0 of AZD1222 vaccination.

CDR3 DNA: TGTGCCAGCAGTTGGCCCGGGGGCGGCCCTGAAGCTTTCTTT. This codes for CASSWPGGGPEAFF. V and J are TRBV27 and TRBJ1-1, with D perhaps TRBD1 (6 bases). V lost 4 bases, J lost 6 bases, and 15 bases lay in between. This CDR3 is 14 amino acids long. The germline V gene has CDR1 MNHEY and CDR2 SMNVEV (reference sequence).